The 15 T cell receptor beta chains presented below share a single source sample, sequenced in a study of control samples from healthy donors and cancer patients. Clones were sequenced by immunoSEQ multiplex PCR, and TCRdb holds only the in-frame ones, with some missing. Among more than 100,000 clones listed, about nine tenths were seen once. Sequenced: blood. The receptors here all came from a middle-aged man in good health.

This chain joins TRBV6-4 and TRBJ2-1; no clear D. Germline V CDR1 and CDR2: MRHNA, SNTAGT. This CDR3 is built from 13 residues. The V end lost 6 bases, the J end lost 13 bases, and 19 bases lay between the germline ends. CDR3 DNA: TGTGCCAGCAGCCCCAGCGACCCCTCGCCCCAGTTCTTC. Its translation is CASSPSDPSPQFF.

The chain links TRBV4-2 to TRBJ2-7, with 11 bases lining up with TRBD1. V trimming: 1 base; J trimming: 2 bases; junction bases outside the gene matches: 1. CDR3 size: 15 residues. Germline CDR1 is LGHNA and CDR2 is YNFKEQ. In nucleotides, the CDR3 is TGTGCCAGCAGCCAAGGGGACAGGGGGACCTACGAGCAGTACTTC. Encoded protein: CASSQGDRGTYEQYF.

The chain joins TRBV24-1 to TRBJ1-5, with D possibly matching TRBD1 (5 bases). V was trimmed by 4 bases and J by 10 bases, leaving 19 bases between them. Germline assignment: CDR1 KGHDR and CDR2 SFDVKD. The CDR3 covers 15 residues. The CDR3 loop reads CATSDNRDGISPQHF. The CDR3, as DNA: TGTGCCACCAGTGACAACCGGGACGGCATAAGTCCCCAGCATTTT.

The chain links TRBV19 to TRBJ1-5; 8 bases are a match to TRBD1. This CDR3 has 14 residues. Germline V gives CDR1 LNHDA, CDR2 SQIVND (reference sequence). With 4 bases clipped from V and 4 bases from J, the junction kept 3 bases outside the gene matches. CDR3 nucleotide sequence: TGTGCCAGTAGTACTCAGGGGGCTAATCAGCCCCAGCATTTT. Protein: CASSTQGANQPQHF.

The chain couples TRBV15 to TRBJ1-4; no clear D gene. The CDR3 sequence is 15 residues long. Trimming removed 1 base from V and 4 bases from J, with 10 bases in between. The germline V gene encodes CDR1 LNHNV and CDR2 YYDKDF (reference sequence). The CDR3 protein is CATSRGRLYNEKLFF. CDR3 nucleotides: TGTGCCACCAGCAGAGGCAGACTTTATAATGAAAAACTGTTTTTT.

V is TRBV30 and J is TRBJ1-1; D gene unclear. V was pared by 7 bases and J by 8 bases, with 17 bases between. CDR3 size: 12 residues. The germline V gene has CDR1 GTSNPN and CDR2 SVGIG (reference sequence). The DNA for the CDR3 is TGTGCCTCCAGAGGGAACTCCTGGGAAGCTTTCTTT. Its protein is CASRGNSWEAFF.

The CDR3 region is CAWSPLSTNEKLFF. CDR3 DNA: TGTGCCTGGAGCCCCCTTTCAACTAATGAAAAACTGTTTTTT. The V and J genes are TRBV30 and TRBJ1-4; D not certain. Germline V gene lookup returns CDR1 GTSNPN and CDR2 SVGIG (reference sequence). Trimming took off 3 bases at V and 0 bases at J, with 8 bases between the two ends. The CDR3 contains 14 residues.

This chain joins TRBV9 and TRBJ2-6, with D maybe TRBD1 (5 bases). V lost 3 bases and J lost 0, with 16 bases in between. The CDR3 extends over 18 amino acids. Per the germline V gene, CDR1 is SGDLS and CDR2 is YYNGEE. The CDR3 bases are TGTGCCAGCAGCGCGATCGCCAGGGCTGGCTCTGGGGCCAACGTCCTGACTTTC. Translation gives CASSAIARAGSGANVLTF. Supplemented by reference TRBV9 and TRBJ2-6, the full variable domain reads DSGVTQTPKHLITATGQRVTLRCSPRSGDLSVYWYQQSLDQGLQFLIQYYNGEERAKGNILERFSAQQFPDLHSELNLSSLELGDSALYFCASSAIARAGSGANVLTFGAGSRLTVL.

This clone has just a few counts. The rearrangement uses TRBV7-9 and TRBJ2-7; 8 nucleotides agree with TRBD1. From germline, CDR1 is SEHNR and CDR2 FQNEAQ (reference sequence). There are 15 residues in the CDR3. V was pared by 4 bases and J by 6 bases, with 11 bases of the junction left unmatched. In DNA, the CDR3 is TGTGCCAGCAGCTGGGCGACAGGGGCTCCCGGCGAGCAGTACTTC. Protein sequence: CASSWATGAPGEQYF.

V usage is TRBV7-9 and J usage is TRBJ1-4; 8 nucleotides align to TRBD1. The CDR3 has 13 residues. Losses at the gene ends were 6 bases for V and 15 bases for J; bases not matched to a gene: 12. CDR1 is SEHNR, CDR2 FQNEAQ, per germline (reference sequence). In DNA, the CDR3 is TGTGCCAGCAGTTTTGACAGGGGTAACACCGTGTTTTTT. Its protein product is CASSFDRGNTVFF.

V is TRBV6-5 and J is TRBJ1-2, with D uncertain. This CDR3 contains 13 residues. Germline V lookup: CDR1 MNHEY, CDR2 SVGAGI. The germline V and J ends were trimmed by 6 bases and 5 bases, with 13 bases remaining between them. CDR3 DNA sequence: TGTGCCAGCAGCCAACAGCCAACTTATGGCTACACCTTC. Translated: CASSQQPTYGYTF.

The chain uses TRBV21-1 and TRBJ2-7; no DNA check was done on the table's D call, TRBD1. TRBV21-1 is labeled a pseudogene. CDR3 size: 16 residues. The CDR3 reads CASSKTPGQGAYEQYF. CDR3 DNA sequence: TGTGCCAGCAGCAAAACACCGGGACAGGGGGCCTACGAGCAGTACTTC.

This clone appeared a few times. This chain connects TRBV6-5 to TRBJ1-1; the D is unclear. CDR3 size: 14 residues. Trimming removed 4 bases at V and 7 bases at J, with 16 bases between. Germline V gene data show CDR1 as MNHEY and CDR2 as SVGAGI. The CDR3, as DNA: TGTGCCAGCAGTTGGTCTGGCGGGGAAAGTGAAGCTTTCTTT. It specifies CASSWSGGESEAFF.

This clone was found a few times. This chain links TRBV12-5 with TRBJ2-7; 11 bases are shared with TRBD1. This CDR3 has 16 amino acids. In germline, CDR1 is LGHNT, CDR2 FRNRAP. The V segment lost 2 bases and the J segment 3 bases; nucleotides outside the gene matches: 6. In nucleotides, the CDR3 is TGTGCTAGTGGTTTGCGGACAGGGGGCGAGAGCTACGAGCAGTACTTC. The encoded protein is CASGLRTGGESYEQYF.

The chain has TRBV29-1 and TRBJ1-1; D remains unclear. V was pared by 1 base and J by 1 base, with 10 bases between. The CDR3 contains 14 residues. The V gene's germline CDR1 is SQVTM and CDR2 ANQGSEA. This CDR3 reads CSVEAKGGNTEAFF. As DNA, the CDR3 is TGCAGCGTTGAAGCCAAGGGCGGGAACACTGAAGCTTTCTTT.